The rows below give T cell receptor beta chains drawn from one sample of a study of blood T cell repertoires in COVID-19. The protocol was immunoSEQ multiplex PCR, while the TCRdb copy is restricted to in-frame clones and leaves out a portion. The sample has a few hundred thousand clones, around 87% seen once. The sequenced material came from PBMCs or T cells enriched from blood (not recorded which). Source of these receptors: a young man who had recovered from COVID-19. Each CDR3 is given with its conserved first and last residue. A D gene is named only where the DNA matches it firmly. Only part of the rows carry a size: once, few, many, or a class if the clone is expanded.

>TRBD2|TRBV6-6|TRBJ2-7|.
CASSYVAGGEQYF
TGTGCCAGCAGTTACGTTGCGGGAGGCGAGCAGTACTTC
>.|TRBV6-1|TRBJ2-1|once
CASSEVTSSYNEQFF
TGTGCCAGCAGTGAAGTCACTTCCTCCTACAATGAGCAGTTCTTC
>TRBD2|TRBV24-1|TRBJ2-1|once
CATSPSGGYNEQFF
TGTGCCACCAGTCCTAGCGGAGGTTACAATGAGCAGTTCTTC
>.|TRBV2|TRBJ2-5|.
CASSATSLYGGTQYF
TGTGCCAGCAGCGCGACTAGTCTCTACGGGGGGACCCAGTACTTC
>.|TRBV25-1|TRBJ2-5|.
CASSEIYQETQYF
TGTGCCAGCAGCGAGATTTACCAAGAGACCCAGTACTTC
>TRBD1|TRBV27|TRBJ2-7|.
CASSLQRDSPYEQYF
TGTGCCAGCAGTTTGCAACGGGACAGCCCCTACGAGCAGTACTTC
>.|TRBV6-1|TRBJ1-3|.
CASSEASRTGNTIYF
TGTGCCAGCAGTGAAGCGAGCAGGACTGGAAACACCATATATTTT
>TRBD2|TRBV4-2|TRBJ2-6|.
CASRPGLAVTGANVLTF
TGTGCCAGCAGACCAGGACTAGCGGTGACAGGGGCCAACGTCCTGACTTTC
>.|TRBV19|TRBJ2-7|.
CASSIDRGQGYEQYF
TGTGCCAGTAGTATAGATCGAGGTCAGGGGTACGAGCAGTACTTC
>.|TRBV7-2|TRBJ2-1|.
CASSLSLQGFNEQFF
TGTGCCAGCAGCTTATCGTTACAGGGATTTAATGAGCAGTTCTTC
>.|TRBV2|TRBJ2-5|.
CASSYNLETQYF
TGTGCCAGCAGTTACAACCTAGAGACCCAGTACTTC
>.|TRBV10-1|TRBJ1-1|once
CASSESRERNTEAFF
TGCGCCAGCAGTGAGTCAAGGGAGAGGAACACTGAAGCTTTCTTT
>TRBD1|TRBV6-5|TRBJ2-7|.
CASSYSRTGGYEQYF
TGTGCCAGCAGTTACTCGAGGACAGGGGGCTACGAGCAGTACTTC
>.|TRBV5-1|TRBJ1-4|.
CASSNTTTNEKLFF
TGCGCCAGCAGCAACACAACAACTAATGAAAAACTGTTTTTT
>TRBD2|TRBV5-1|TRBJ2-2|.
CASSLWSGGANTGELFF
TGCGCCAGCAGCTTGTGGAGCGGGGGCGCGAACACCGGGGAGCTGTTTTTT
>.|TRBV2|TRBJ2-1|.
CASRGNEQFF
TGTGCCAGCCGGGGGAATGAGCAGTTCTTC
>.|TRBV2|TRBJ1-3|.
CASKRDSGNTIYF
TGTGCCAGCAAGAGGGACTCTGGAAACACCATATATTTT
>.|TRBV4-3|TRBJ1-1|.
CASSLDTGLDTEAFF
TGCGCCAGCAGCCTGGATACAGGGTTAGACACTGAAGCTTTCTTT
>TRBD1|TRBV11-2|TRBJ2-5|.
CASRQTGQETQYF
TGTGCCAGCAGGCAGACAGGGCAAGAGACCCAGTACTTC
>.|TRBV6-5|TRBJ2-5|once
CATHKGQTMRETQYF
TGTGCCACCCACAAAGGACAGACGATGAGAGAGACCCAGTACTTC
>TRBD1|TRBV6-1|TRBJ1-4|.
CASSEYSTGGEKLFF
TGTGCCAGCAGTGAATACTCGACAGGGGGTGAAAAACTGTTTTTT
>.|TRBV30|TRBJ2-3|.
CAWSLYADTQYF
TGTGCCTGGAGTCTTTATGCAGATACGCAGTATTTT
>TRBD1|TRBV7-2|TRBJ1-2|.
CASSESTGDGYTF
TGTGCCAGCAGCGAATCGACAGGGGATGGCTACACCTTC
>TRBD2|TRBV12-5|TRBJ2-1|.
CASGLYRVAGTFSSYNEQFF
TGTGCTAGTGGTTTGTACAGGGTAGCGGGGACCTTTAGCTCCTACAATGAGCAGTTCTTC
>TRBD1|TRBV5-1|TRBJ2-3|.
CASSLVRDSFTDTQYF
TGCGCCAGCAGCTTGGTCCGGGACAGCTTCACAGATACGCAGTATTTT
>.|TRBV20-1|TRBJ1-1|.
CSASQDLNTEAFF
TGCAGTGCTAGTCAGGATTTGAACACTGAAGCTTTCTTT
>.|TRBV11-2|TRBJ2-7|.
CASSSTWTGNEQYF
TGTGCCAGCAGCTCCACTTGGACGGGGAACGAGCAGTACTTC
>.|TRBV7-2|TRBJ2-3|.
CASSLILASREDTQYF
TGTGCCAGCAGCTTAATCTTAGCGTCTCGGGAGGATACGCAGTATTTT
>TRBD1|TRBV4-3|TRBJ2-2|once
CASSQGQGESGELFF
TGCGCCAGCAGCCAAGGACAGGGGGAATCCGGGGAGCTGTTTTTT
>.|TRBV7-6|TRBJ1-5|.
CASSPLRLGRFGNQPQHF
TGTGCCAGCAGCCCGCTGCGATTGGGCCGTTTTGGCAATCAGCCCCAGCATTTT
>.|TRBV12-3/TRBV12-4|TRBJ1-2|.
CASSLGRLDGYTF
TGTGCCAGCAGTTTAGGGAGGTTGGATGGCTACACCTTC
>.|TRBV9|TRBJ1-1|.
CASSVAGGAVTEAFF
TGTGCCAGCAGCGTAGCCGGGGGGGCAGTCACTGAAGCTTTCTTT
>.|TRBV3-1/TRBV3-2|TRBJ2-2|.
CASSEETQGNTGELFF
TGTGCCAGCAGCGAAGAAACGCAGGGAAACACCGGGGAGCTGTTTTTT
>.|TRBV6-1|TRBJ1-5|.
CASSEGGGGTPQHF
TGTGCCAGCAGTGAAGGAGGCGGGGGTACGCCCCAGCATTTT
>.|TRBV5-1|TRBJ2-2|.
CASSLGGGYTGELFF
TGCGCCAGCAGCTTGGGAGGGGGATACACCGGGGAGCTGTTTTTT
>.|TRBV29-1|TRBJ2-7|.
CSVIWQALDYEQYF
TGCAGCGTTATTTGGCAGGCTTTAGACTACGAGCAGTACTTC
>TRBD2|TRBV9|TRBJ2-3|.
CASSAGLAGGWTDTQYF
TGTGCCAGCAGCGCAGGACTAGCGGGGGGGTGGACAGATACGCAGTATTTT
>.|TRBV5-1|TRBJ1-6|.
CASTYRTGNSPLHF
TGCGCCAGCACATACCGAACAGGGAACTCACCCCTCCACTTT
>.|TRBV30|TRBJ2-7|.
CAWRPTKPHYEQYF
TGTGCCTGGAGACCGACTAAACCCCACTACGAGCAGTACTTC
>.|TRBV5-1|TRBJ1-2|.
CASRPNRTPGGYTF
TGCGCCAGCCGACCAAATAGGACTCCTGGTGGCTACACCTTC
>TRBD1|TRBV28|TRBJ2-7|.
CASSTSGQGKHEQYF
TGTGCCAGCAGTACCTCGGGACAGGGTAAGCACGAGCAGTACTTC
>TRBD2|TRBV4-2|TRBJ2-5|.
CASSQDPSPGLAGDQETQYF
TGTGCCAGCAGCCAAGACCCAAGCCCCGGACTAGCGGGGGACCAAGAGACCCAGTACTTC
>.|TRBV28|TRBJ2-3|.
CASSYSSSTQYF
TGTGCCAGCAGCTATTCTAGCAGCACGCAGTATTTT